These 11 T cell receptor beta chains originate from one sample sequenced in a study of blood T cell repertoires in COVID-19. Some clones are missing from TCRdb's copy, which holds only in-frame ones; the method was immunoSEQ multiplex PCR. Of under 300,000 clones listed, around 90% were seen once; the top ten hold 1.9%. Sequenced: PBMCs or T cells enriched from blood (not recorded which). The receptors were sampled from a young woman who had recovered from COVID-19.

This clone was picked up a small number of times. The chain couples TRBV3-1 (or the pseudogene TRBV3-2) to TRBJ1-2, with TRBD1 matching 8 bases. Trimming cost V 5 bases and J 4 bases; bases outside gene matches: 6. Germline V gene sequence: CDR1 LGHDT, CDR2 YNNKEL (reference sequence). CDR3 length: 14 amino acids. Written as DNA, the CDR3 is TGTGCCAGCAGCTCAGGGGGCGAGAGCTATGGCTACACCTTC. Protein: CASSSGGESYGYTF.

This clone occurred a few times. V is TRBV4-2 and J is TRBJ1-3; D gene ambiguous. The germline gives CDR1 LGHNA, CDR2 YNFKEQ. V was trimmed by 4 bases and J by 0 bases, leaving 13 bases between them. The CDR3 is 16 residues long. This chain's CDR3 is CASSPLEGHSGNTIYF. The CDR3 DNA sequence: TGTGCCAGCAGCCCTCTAGAGGGCCACTCTGGAAACACCATATATTTT.

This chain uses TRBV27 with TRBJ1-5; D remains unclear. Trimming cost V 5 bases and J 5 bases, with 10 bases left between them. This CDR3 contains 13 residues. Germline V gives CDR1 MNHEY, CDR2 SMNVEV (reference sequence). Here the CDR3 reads CASSVGRDQPQHF. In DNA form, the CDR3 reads TGTGCCAGCAGTGTGGGGAGGGATCAGCCCCAGCATTTT.

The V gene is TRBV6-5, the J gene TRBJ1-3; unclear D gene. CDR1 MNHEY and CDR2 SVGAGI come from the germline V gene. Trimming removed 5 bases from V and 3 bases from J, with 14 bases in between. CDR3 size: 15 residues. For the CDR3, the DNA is TGTGCCAGCAGTAGAGGGCCTCCTGTTGGAAACACCATATATTTT. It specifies CASSRGPPVGNTIYF.

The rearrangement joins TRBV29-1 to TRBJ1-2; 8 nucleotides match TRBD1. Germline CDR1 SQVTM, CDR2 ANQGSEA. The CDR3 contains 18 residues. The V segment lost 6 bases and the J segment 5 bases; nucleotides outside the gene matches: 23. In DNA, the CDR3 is TGCAGCGTCTGGGGGCTTTCTGCACTTACAGGGGGTTATTATGGCTACACCTTC. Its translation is CSVWGLSALTGGYYGYTF.

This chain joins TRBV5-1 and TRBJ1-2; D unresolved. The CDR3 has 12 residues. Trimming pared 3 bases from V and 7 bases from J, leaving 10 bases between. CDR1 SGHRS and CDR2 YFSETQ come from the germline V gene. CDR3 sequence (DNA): TGCGCCAGCAGCTCCAATTTAGTTGGCTACACCTTC. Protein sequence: CASSSNLVGYTF.

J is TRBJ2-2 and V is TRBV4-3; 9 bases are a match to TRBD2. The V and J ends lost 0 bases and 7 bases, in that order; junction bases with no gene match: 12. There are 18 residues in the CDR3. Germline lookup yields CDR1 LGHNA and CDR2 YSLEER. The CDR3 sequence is CASSQEFRLAGRGGELFF. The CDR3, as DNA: TGCGCCAGCAGCCAAGAATTTCGTCTAGCGGGGAGGGGCGGGGAGCTGTTTTTT.

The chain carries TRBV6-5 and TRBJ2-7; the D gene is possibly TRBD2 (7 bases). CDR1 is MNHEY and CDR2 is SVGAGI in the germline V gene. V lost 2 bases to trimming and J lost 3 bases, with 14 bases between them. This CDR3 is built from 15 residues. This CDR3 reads CASSYGRGRVYEQYF. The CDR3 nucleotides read TGTGCCAGCAGTTACGGAAGGGGGAGGGTCTACGAGCAGTACTTC.

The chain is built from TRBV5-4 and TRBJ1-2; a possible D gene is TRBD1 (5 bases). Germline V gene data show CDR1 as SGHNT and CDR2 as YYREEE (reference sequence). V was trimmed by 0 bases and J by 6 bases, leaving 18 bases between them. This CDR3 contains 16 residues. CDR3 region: CASSLGRGPRSDGYTF. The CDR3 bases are TGTGCCAGCAGCTTGGGGCGGGGACCGCGATCGGATGGCTACACCTTC.

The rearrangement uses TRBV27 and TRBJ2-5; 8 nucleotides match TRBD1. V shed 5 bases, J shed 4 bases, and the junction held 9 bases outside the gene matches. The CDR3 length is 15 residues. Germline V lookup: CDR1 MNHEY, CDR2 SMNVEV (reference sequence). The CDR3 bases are TGTGCCAGCAGTCCGCAATCAGGGGGCGGAGAGACCCAGTACTTC. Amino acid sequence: CASSPQSGGGETQYF.

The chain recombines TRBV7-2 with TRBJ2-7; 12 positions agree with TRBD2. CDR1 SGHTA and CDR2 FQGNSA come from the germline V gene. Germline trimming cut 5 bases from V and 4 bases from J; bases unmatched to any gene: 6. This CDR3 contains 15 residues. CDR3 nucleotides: TGTGCCAGCAGCGAAAGGGGACTAGCGGGTTACGAGCAGTACTTC. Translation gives CASSERGLAGYEQYF. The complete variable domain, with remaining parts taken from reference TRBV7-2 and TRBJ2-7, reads GAGVSQSPSNKVTEKGKDVELRCDPISGHTALYWYRQSLGQGLEFLIYFQGNSAPDKSGLPSDRFSAERTGGSVSTLTIQRTQQEDSAVYLCASSERGLAGYEQYFGPGTRLTVT.